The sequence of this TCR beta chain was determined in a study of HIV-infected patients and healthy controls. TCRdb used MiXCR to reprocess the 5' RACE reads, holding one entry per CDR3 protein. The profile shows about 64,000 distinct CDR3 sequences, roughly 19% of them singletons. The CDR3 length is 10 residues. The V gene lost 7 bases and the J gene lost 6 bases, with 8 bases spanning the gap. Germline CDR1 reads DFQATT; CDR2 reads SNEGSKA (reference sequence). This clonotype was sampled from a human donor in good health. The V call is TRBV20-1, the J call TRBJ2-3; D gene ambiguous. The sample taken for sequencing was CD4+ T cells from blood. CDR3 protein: CSGLVDTQYF. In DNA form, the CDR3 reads TGCAGTGGGCTTGTGGATACGCAGTATTTT.